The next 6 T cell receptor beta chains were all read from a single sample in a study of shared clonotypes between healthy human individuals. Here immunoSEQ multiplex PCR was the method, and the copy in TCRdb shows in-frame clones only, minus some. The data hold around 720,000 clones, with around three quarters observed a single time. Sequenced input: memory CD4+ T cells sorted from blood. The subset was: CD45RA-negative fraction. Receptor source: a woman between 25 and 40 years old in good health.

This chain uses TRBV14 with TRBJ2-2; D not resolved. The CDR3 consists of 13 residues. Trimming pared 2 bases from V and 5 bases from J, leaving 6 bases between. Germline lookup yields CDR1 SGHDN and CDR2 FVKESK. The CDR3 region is CASSQSRTGELFF. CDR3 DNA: TGTGCCAGCAGCCAATCTCGGACCGGGGAGCTGTTTTTT.

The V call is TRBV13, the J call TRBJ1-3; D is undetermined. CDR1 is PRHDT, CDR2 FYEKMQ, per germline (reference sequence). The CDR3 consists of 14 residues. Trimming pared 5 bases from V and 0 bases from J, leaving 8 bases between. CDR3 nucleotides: TGTGCCAGCAGCACCCGGAACTCTGGAAACACCATATATTTT. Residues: CASSTRNSGNTIYF.

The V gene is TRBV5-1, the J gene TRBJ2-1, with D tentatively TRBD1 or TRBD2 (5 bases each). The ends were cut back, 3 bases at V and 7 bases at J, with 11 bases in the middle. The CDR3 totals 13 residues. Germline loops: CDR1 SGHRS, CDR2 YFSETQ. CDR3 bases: TGCGCCAGCAGCTCGGGACCGCGAAATGAGCAGTTCTTC. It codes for CASSSGPRNEQFF.

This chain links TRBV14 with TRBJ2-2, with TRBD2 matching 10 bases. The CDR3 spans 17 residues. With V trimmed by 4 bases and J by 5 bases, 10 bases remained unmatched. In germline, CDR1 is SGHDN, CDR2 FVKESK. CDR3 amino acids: CASSPHSGRSRTGELFF. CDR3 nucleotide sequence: TGTGCCAGCAGCCCACATAGCGGGAGGTCGAGGACCGGGGAGCTGTTTTTT.

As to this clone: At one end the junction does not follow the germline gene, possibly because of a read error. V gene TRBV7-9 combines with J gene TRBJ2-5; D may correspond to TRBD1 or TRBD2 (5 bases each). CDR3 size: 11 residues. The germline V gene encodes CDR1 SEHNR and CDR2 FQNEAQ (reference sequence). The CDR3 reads CTSTGRQRWYF. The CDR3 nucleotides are TGTACCAGCACGGGACGGCAACGGTGGTACTTC.

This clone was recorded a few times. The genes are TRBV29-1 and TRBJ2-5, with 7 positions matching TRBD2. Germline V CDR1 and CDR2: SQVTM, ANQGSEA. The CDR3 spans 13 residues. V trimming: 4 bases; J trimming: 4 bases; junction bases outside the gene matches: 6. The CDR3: CSVVGGLGETQYF. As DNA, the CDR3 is TGCAGCGTTGTGGGGGGGTTGGGAGAGACCCAGTACTTC.